Following are 27 T cell receptor beta chains from one sample sequenced in a study of PD-1 blockade in classical Hodgkin lymphoma. Brentuximab vedotin exposure varied, and every patient relapsed after autologous stem cell transplantation. Some clones are missing from TCRdb's copy, which holds only in-frame ones; the method was immunoSEQ multiplex PCR. The sample lists about 46,000 clones, around 66% seen once, with approximately 11% in the top ten. The sequencing used peripheral blood mononuclear cells (PBMCs), collected at baseline. Receptors originate from a human donor with classical Hodgkin lymphoma.

The CDR3 DNA is TGTGCCAGCAGTGTCAAGGGATTCGGCAATCAGCCCCAGCATTTT. Residues: CASSVKGFGNQPQHF. This chain links TRBV6-1 with TRBJ1-5, with no clear D. The CDR3 length is 15 residues. The germline V gene encodes CDR1 MNHNS and CDR2 SASEGT. Trimming left V 4 bases short and J 2 bases short, with 12 bases between.

The chain links TRBV7-9 to TRBJ2-6; unclear D gene. V dropped 2 bases and J dropped 1 base, with 12 bases sitting between them. The CDR3 sequence is 17 residues long. The germline V gene has CDR1 SEHNR and CDR2 FQNEAQ (reference sequence). CDR3 nucleotides: TGTGCCAGCAGCTTAAACGAGCATCTATCTGGGGCCAACGTCCTGACTTTC. It yields the protein CASSLNEHLSGANVLTF.

The count of this clone is one. The chain employs TRBV5-1 and TRBJ1-3, with D hard to call. Germline CDR1 reads SGHRS; CDR2 reads YFSETQ. The CDR3 sequence is 14 residues long. Trimming left V 6 bases short and J 3 bases short, with 13 bases between. CDR3 in DNA: TGCGCCAGCACTGCAGGAACTGGTGGAAACACCATATATTTT. Translation gives CASTAGTGGNTIYF. Filled out from reference TRBV5-1 and TRBJ1-3, the complete variable domain reads KAGVTQTPRYLIKTRGQQVTLSCSPISGHRSVSWYQQTPGQGLQFLFEYFSETQRNKGNFPGRFSGRQFSNSRSEMNVSTLELGDSALYLCASTAGTGGNTIYFGEGSWLTVV.

This chain connects TRBV6-5 to TRBJ1-5; D remains ambiguous. Germline V gene lookup returns CDR1 MNHEY and CDR2 SVGAGI. The length of the CDR3 is 15 residues. The germline V and J ends were trimmed by 5 bases and 1 base, with 12 bases remaining between them. The CDR3 DNA sequence: TGTGCCAGCAGTCGGGGAGGTGAGAGCAATCAGCCCCAGCATTTT. Its translation: CASSRGGESNQPQHF.

This chain links TRBV9 with TRBJ2-4; D assignment may be TRBD1 or TRBD2 (5 bases each). This CDR3 contains 16 residues. The V end was cut by 5 bases, the J end by 0 bases, with 15 bases between. The germline V gene has CDR1 SGDLS and CDR2 YYNGEE. The CDR3 spells CASSLQPGTAKNIQYF. The CDR3 nucleotides are TGTGCCAGCAGTCTCCAACCCGGGACAGCCAAAAACATTCAGTACTTC.

The V gene is TRBV13, the J gene TRBJ1-1, with 8 bases that match TRBD1. The CDR3 loop spans 15 amino acids. After removal of 3 bases from V and 1 base from J, the junction contained 4 bases not matched to a gene. CDR1 is PRHDT and CDR2 is FYEKMQ in the germline V gene (reference sequence). CDR3 amino acids: CASSLTGVANTEAFF. CDR3 DNA: TGTGCCAGCAGCTTGACAGGGGTGGCGAACACTGAAGCTTTCTTT.

The chain combines TRBV19 with TRBJ1-1; tentative D call: TRBD1 (5 bases). Per germline, CDR1 LNHDA and CDR2 SQIVND (reference sequence). The CDR3 is 16 amino acids. The V end was cut by 3 bases, the J end by 4 bases, with 18 bases between. DNA of the CDR3: TGTGCCAGTAGTATGGGGTTTGGCGTCGGGGGCACTGAAGCTTTCTTT. Protein sequence: CASSMGFGVGGTEAFF.

V is TRBV19 and J is TRBJ2-6, with D perhaps matching TRBD1 or TRBD2 (5 bases each). The CDR3 consists of 15 residues. CDR1 is LNHDA, CDR2 SQIVND, per germline (reference sequence). V dropped 3 bases and J dropped 4 bases, with 10 bases sitting between them. In DNA, the CDR3 is TGTGCCAGTAGTATTTCTGGGACCGGGGCCAACGTCCTGACTTTC. Translated, it gives CASSISGTGANVLTF.

CDR3 loop: CASKGPYYLRTGGNQPQHF. For the CDR3, the DNA is TGTGCCAGCAAAGGTCCCTATTACTTGAGGACAGGGGGTAATCAGCCCCAGCATTTT. The V gene is TRBV2, the J gene TRBJ1-5; 10 bases map to TRBD1. The CDR3 length is 19 residues. Germline loops: CDR1 SNHLY, CDR2 FYNNEI. V lost 7 bases to trimming and J lost 4 bases; unmatched junction nucleotides: 19.

This clone was counted a few times. The chain recombines TRBV2 with TRBJ2-1; 10 nucleotides match TRBD1. V dropped 4 bases and J dropped 5; count of bases not matched to a gene: 11. Germline CDR1 and CDR2: SNHLY and FYNNEI. The CDR3 extends over 17 amino acids. CDR3 nucleotide sequence: TGTGCCAGCAGTGCCGGTCTTGGACAGGGGGAGAACAATGAGCAGTTCTTC. Protein: CASSAGLGQGENNEQFF.

The CDR3 DNA follows: TGTGCCAGCAGCGGGGCGGGACAGCTCTCTGGAAACACCATATATTTT. It encodes CASSGAGQLSGNTIYF. This rearrangement joins TRBV9 to TRBJ1-3; 7 bases are shared with TRBD1. The CDR3 contains 16 residues. The trim removed 3 bases at V and 0 bases at J, leaving 6 bases unmatched. Per the germline V gene, CDR1 is SGDLS and CDR2 is YYNGEE. The variable domain in full, completed from reference TRBV9 and TRBJ1-3, reads DSGVTQTPKHLITATGQRVTLRCSPRSGDLSVYWYQQSLDQGLQFLIQYYNGEERAKGNILERFSAQQFPDLHSELNLSSLELGDSALYFCASSGAGQLSGNTIYFGEGSWLTVV.

The chain recombines TRBV27 with TRBJ1-1, with TRBD1 matching 10 bases. Germline CDR1 and CDR2: MNHEY and SMNVEV (reference sequence). This CDR3 spans 14 amino acids. With V trimmed by 6 bases and J by 4 bases, 5 bases remained unmatched. DNA of the CDR3: TGTGCCAGCAGGAAGACAGGGGGCGGCACTGAAGCTTTCTTT. This gives the protein CASRKTGGGTEAFF.

CDR3 DNA: TGTGCCAGCTCACCGACTAGCGGGGACTTTTACGAGCAGTACTTC. It encodes CASSPTSGDFYEQYF. This chain joins TRBV18 and TRBJ2-7, with 11 bases identical to TRBD2. J was trimmed by 4 bases and V by 3 bases; bases with no gene match: 5. Per germline, CDR1 KGHSH and CDR2 LQKENI. The CDR3 is 15 amino acids.

The gene calls are TRBV18 and TRBJ2-6; D ambiguous. CDR3 size: 17 residues. Trimming shortened V by 6 bases and J by 1 base, and 16 bases separated the two germline ends. CDR1 is KGHSH, CDR2 LQKENI, per germline. CDR3 in DNA: TGTGCCAGCTCCCCATTGACGGATGCTTCTGGGGCCAACGTCCTGACTTTC. Translated: CASSPLTDASGANVLTF.

The V and J genes are TRBV11-2 and TRBJ1-4; D not resolved. The CDR3 sequence is 18 residues long. Per the germline V gene, CDR1 is SGHAT and CDR2 is FQNNGV. V shed 2 bases and J shed 0 bases, with 16 bases lying between them. The CDR3 region has the DNA TGTGCCAGCAGCTTACCGGGGAGTAGCCCTGCAACTAATGAAAAACTGTTTTTT. Translation: CASSLPGSSPATNEKLFF.

V usage is TRBV7-9 and J usage is TRBJ2-1, with 9 bases matching TRBD1. The germline V gene encodes CDR1 SEHNR and CDR2 FQNEAQ (reference sequence). The CDR3 spans 15 residues. The J segment lost 8 bases and the V segment lost 5 bases, leaving 10 bases of the junction unmatched. CDR3 amino acids: CASSQGRTGGHEQFF. The DNA of the CDR3 is TGTGCCAGCAGCCAAGGTCGTACAGGGGGCCATGAGCAGTTCTTC.

The chain is built from TRBV10-1 and TRBJ1-5; D gene ambiguous. The CDR3 sequence is 15 residues long. CDR1 and CDR2 (germline): WNHNN, SYGVQD (reference sequence). V lost 2 bases and J 6 bases, leaving 14 bases between the germline ends. The CDR3 loop is CASSEPPMGVQPQHF. The DNA for the CDR3 is TGCGCCAGCAGTGAGCCCCCGATGGGAGTTCAGCCCCAGCATTTT.

The chain has TRBV19 and TRBJ1-1; possible D gene TRBD1, 5 bases. V lost 10 bases and J lost 0, with 12 bases in between. The CDR3 spans 13 residues. Germline values: CDR1 LNHDA, CDR2 SQIVND (reference sequence). DNA of the CDR3: TGTGCCACCCTGGACATCATGAACACTGAAGCTTTCTTT. This codes for CATLDIMNTEAFF.

V gene TRBV5-6 combines with J gene TRBJ1-4; D gene unclear. This CDR3 has 15 residues. V dropped 0 bases and J dropped 1 base, with 7 bases sitting between them. The germline gives CDR1 SGHDT, CDR2 YYEEEE. CDR3 protein: CASSLASLTNEKLFF. The DNA for the CDR3 is TGTGCCAGCAGCTTGGCCTCCTTAACTAATGAAAAACTGTTTTTT.

The chain combines TRBV6-5 with TRBJ2-1; D is unresolved. This CDR3 has 12 amino acids. V lost 9 bases, J lost 1 base, and 7 bases lay in between. The germline V gene has CDR1 MNHEY and CDR2 SVGAGI. CDR3 residues: CASGVSYNEQFF. CDR3 DNA: TGTGCCAGTGGGGTTTCCTACAATGAGCAGTTCTTC.

The chain carries TRBV27 and TRBJ2-1; no reliable D call. The length of the CDR3 is 13 residues. Trimming removed 5 bases from V and 6 bases from J, with 11 bases in between. In germline, CDR1 is MNHEY, CDR2 SMNVEV (reference sequence). The CDR3 nucleotides read TGTGCCAGCAGTCTCCCAGGCTTCAATGAGCAGTTCTTC. This codes for CASSLPGFNEQFF.

The genes are TRBV4-1 and TRBJ2-7; D possibly corresponds to TRBD1 (6 bases). Deletions cut 0 bases from V and 3 bases from J, with 15 bases between. The CDR3 is made up of 16 amino acids. Germline V lookup: CDR1 MGHRA, CDR2 YSYEKL. Here the CDR3 reads CASSQEQGPLYYEQYF. CDR3 in DNA: TGCGCCAGCAGCCAAGAACAGGGCCCTCTTTACTACGAGCAGTACTTC.

The rearrangement links TRBV29-1 to TRBJ2-1; 10 bases map to TRBD1. Germline V CDR1 and CDR2: SQVTM, ANQGSEA. V was clipped by 5 bases and J by 3 bases; unmatched bases: 4. This CDR3 comprises 14 residues. The CDR3 DNA sequence: TGCAGCGTTCGGGACAGGGGATACTACAATGAGCAGTTCTTC. Residues: CSVRDRGYYNEQFF.

The J gene is TRBJ2-1, the V gene TRBV28, with no clear D. The CDR3 length is 14 residues. Germline CDR1 is MDHEN and CDR2 is SYDVKM. V was trimmed by 7 bases and J by 4 bases, leaving 14 bases between them. The CDR3 region has the DNA TGTGCCAGCAAGGGCCCCAACGCTTACAATGAGCAGTTCTTC. Translating gives CASKGPNAYNEQFF.

J is TRBJ2-1 and V is TRBV25-1; D perhaps matches TRBD2 (7 bases). Trimming removed 4 bases at V and 0 bases at J, with 13 bases between. The germline V gene has CDR1 MGHDK and CDR2 SYGVNS. This CDR3 region has 16 residues. The CDR3 spells CASSVEGGGSYNEQFF. In nucleotides, the CDR3 is TGTGCCAGCAGTGTGGAAGGGGGGGGCTCCTACAATGAGCAGTTCTTC.

In its sample, this clone was seen once. The chain combines TRBV11-2 with TRBJ2-1; the match to TRBD2 covers 10 bases. The CDR3 loop spans 16 amino acids. CDR1 SGHAT and CDR2 FQNNGV come from the germline V gene. V gave up 5 bases and J gave up 5 bases; unmatched junction bases: 9. This chain's CDR3 is CASSQTGTSEHNEQFF. CDR3 in DNA: TGTGCCAGCAGCCAAACCGGGACTAGCGAACACAATGAGCAGTTCTTC.

The V gene is TRBV5-1, the J gene TRBJ2-2; D perhaps matches TRBD1 (6 bases). The CDR3 has 15 amino acids. Between the trimmed V and J ends, which lost 4 bases and 0 bases, there was a span of 10 bases. Germline V gene data show CDR1 as SGHRS and CDR2 as YFSETQ. The CDR3 DNA reads TGCGCCAGCAGCCTACAGGGTCCGAACACCGGGGAGCTGTTTTTT. Translation: CASSLQGPNTGELFF. Using reference TRBV5-1 and TRBJ2-2 for the parts outside the CDR3, the full variable domain is KAGVTQTPRYLIKTRGQQVTLSCSPISGHRSVSWYQQTPGQGLQFLFEYFSETQRNKGNFPGRFSGRQFSNSRSEMNVSTLELGDSALYLCASSLQGPNTGELFFGEGSRLTVL.